This T cell receptor (beta chain) derives from a study of T cells in Graves' hyperthyroidism and ophthalmopathy. A few counts support this clonotype. Its antigen is as yet unknown. The V end lost 6 bases, the J end lost 0 bases, and 11 bases lay between the germline ends. The CDR3 has 13 residues. Per germline, CDR1 SQVTM and CDR2 ANQGSEA. Amplification targeted TCR beta CDR3 regions from RNA transcripts. The TCR CDR3 was amplified in a first-round RT-PCR using the HTBI primer set. In TCRdb, the multiplex PCR reads were re-called with MiXCR into one record per CDR3 protein. The sample carries about 300,000 distinct CDR3 sequences, roughly 20% recorded once. Study outcomes and limitations: Separation of ophthalmopathy from stable hyperthyroidism was achieved by a 13 V-J model.

Sequencing was done on a sample of blood. This sequence originates from a man aged 50 or older with Graves' ophthalmopathy. V is TRBV29-1 and J is TRBJ1-1; maybe TRBD1 (6 bases). The CDR3 here is CSVVGQMNTEAFF. The DNA of the CDR3 is TGCAGCGTAGTCGGACAGATGAACACTGAAGCTTTCTTT. Filled out from reference TRBV29-1 and TRBJ1-1, the complete variable domain reads SAVISQKPSRDICQRGTSLTIQCQVDSQVTMMFWYRQQPGQSLTLIATANQGSEATYESGFVIDKFPISRPNLTFSTLTVSNMSPEDSSIYLCSVVGQMNTEAFFGQGTRLTVV.